This T cell receptor (beta chain) derives from a study of OX40 agonist ivuxolimab in advanced cancers. For the study at large: Ivuxolimab, an antibody acting as an agonist of OX40 (CD134), was used to treat patients.

Assay used: immunoSEQ multiplex PCR; TCRdb lists only in-frame clones, some missing. The table has tens of thousands of clones, more than 75% seen once. V shed 6 bases and J 15 bases; nucleotides not matched to a gene: 17. CDR3 length equals 15 residues. Per germline, CDR1 SGDLS and CDR2 YYNGEE. Sequenced here: CD4+ or CD8+ T cells sorted from blood, sampled in a trial of the OX40 agonist ivuxolimab. The chain carries TRBV9 and TRBJ2-1; 11 bases align to TRBD1. This clonotype originated in an adult with an advanced solid tumor such as melanoma, head and neck, liver or kidney cancer. CDR3 DNA: TGTGCCAGCAACTCTGACCGGGACAGGGGGTACGGGTCGTTCTTC. This gives the protein CASNSDRDRGYGSFF.